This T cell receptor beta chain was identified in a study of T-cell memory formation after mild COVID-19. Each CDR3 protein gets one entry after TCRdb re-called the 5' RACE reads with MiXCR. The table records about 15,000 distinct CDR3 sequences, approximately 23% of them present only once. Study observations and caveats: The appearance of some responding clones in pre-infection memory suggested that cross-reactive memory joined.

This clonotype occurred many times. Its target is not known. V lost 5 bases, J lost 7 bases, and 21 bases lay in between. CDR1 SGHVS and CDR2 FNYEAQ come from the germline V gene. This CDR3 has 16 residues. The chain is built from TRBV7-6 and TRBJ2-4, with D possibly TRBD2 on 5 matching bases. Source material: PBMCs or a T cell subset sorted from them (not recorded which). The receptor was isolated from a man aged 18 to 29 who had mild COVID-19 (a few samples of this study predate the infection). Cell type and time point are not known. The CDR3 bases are TGTGCCAGCAGCCCTTTCCCGTTTGTTTCGGGGAACATTCAGTACTTC. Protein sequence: CASSPFPFVSGNIQYF.